The 27 T cell receptor beta chains reported below all come from one sample, sequenced in a study of metastatic and nonmetastatic thyroid tumors. No patient had received any treatment before thyroid surgery. TCRdb re-clonotyped the PCR reads through MiXCR. The table has approximately 39,000 clones, less than 25% seen once. Source material: blood. The receptors here all came from a female donor with papillary thyroid cancer or a benign thyroid nodule (not recorded which). Some clones in this sample may be carry-over from other donors' samples.

This clone has at least ten counts. The chain links TRBV3-1 to TRBJ2-4; unclear D gene. Germline assignment: CDR1 LGHDT and CDR2 YNNKEL (reference sequence). V lost 3 bases and J lost 11, with 11 bases in between. The CDR3 has 12 amino acids. The CDR3 DNA is TGTGCCAGCAGCCAGAAACCTGGCGTTCAGTACTTC. Protein: CASSQKPGVQYF.

The chain combines TRBV4-1 with TRBJ1-2; unclear D gene. Germline assignment: CDR1 MGHRA and CDR2 YSYEKL. The V end lost 1 base, the J end lost 0 bases, and 12 bases lay between the germline ends. This CDR3 is 16 amino acids long. The CDR3 is CASSQGAPVANYGYTF. In nucleotides, the CDR3 is TGCGCCAGCAGCCAAGGGGCTCCGGTAGCTAACTATGGCTACACCTTC.

This clone was counted only a few times. CDR3 sequence (DNA): TGCAGTGCTAGTACAGGGGGCAGGGGGGACGAGCAGTACTTC. Translation gives CSASTGGRGDEQYF. The genes are TRBV20-1 and TRBJ2-7, with 9 bases identical to TRBD1. Germline V gene data show CDR1 as DFQATT and CDR2 as SNEGSKA (reference sequence). This CDR3 is built from 14 residues. V lost 3 bases to trimming and J lost 5 bases; unmatched junction nucleotides: 8.

This clone was seen many times. The rearrangement joins TRBV7-2 to TRBJ2-3; either TRBD1 or TRBD2 may supply D (5 bases each). V lost 11 bases to trimming and J lost 2 bases, with 11 bases between them. CDR3 length: 12 residues. Germline values: CDR1 SGHTA, CDR2 FQGNSA. CDR3 residues: CASMGDTDTQYF. The CDR3 nucleotides are TGTGCCTCAATGGGGGACACAGATACGCAGTATTTT.

This clone came up once. The V call is TRBV11-2, the J call TRBJ2-7; 10 positions match TRBD2. The CDR3 totals 15 residues. Looked up from germline, CDR1 is SGHAT and CDR2 is FQNNGV. J lost 1 base, V lost 2 bases, and 2 bases had no gene match. CDR3 DNA sequence: TGTGCCAGCAGCTTAAGCGGGGGGGATTCCTACGAGCAGTACTTC. Amino acid sequence: CASSLSGGDSYEQYF.

This clone was detected ten times or more. The chain has TRBV10-3 and TRBJ2-2; 7 bases are shared with TRBD2. V shed 5 bases and J 1 base; nucleotides not matched to a gene: 7. Germline V CDR1 and CDR2: ENHRY, SYGVKD. This CDR3 region has 16 residues. CDR3 DNA sequence: TGTGCCATCAGTTTCCGTAGCGGGCGGAACACCGGGGAGCTGTTTTTT. Its translation is CAISFRSGRNTGELFF.

The CDR3, as DNA: TGTGCCAGCAGCTCACCCTGCCCTCTAGAGACCCAGTACTTC. This codes for CASSSPCPLETQYF. The chain links TRBV27 to TRBJ2-5; D not resolved. This CDR3 is 14 amino acids long. The V end lost 6 bases, the J end lost 4 bases, and 15 bases lay between the germline ends. Germline V lookup: CDR1 MNHEY, CDR2 SMNVEV (reference sequence).

This clone was counted ten times or more. As DNA, the CDR3 is TGCGCCAGCAGCTCCCGCCTAGCGGGAACCAATGAGCAGTTCTTC. Its protein product is CASSSRLAGTNEQFF. V and J are TRBV4-1 and TRBJ2-1, with TRBD2 identical over 9 bases. The germline V gene has CDR1 MGHRA and CDR2 YSYEKL. V dropped 5 bases and J dropped 6; count of bases not matched to a gene: 8. CDR3 length: 15 residues.

This clone showed up just a few times. This chain joins TRBV27 and TRBJ2-1; D is unresolved. This CDR3 contains 14 residues. The germline V and J ends were trimmed by 7 bases and 8 bases, with 18 bases remaining between them. Germline V gives CDR1 MNHEY, CDR2 SMNVEV (reference sequence). The CDR3 protein is CASTELGKEDEQFF. CDR3 bases: TGTGCCAGCACCGAGTTAGGGAAAGAGGATGAGCAGTTCTTC.

Ten or more counts support this clone. This chain joins TRBV5-1 and TRBJ1-1, with a tentative D call TRBD1 (6 bases). The CDR3 is made up of 15 amino acids. The germline gives CDR1 SGHRS, CDR2 YFSETQ. The V end lost 4 bases, the J end lost 1 base, and 14 bases lay between the germline ends. CDR3 loop: CASSLTGRRNTEAFF. CDR3 DNA sequence: TGCGCCAGCAGCCTCACAGGGAGAAGGAACACTGAAGCTTTCTTT.

The V gene is TRBV20-1, the J gene TRBJ1-2; 7 positions match TRBD1. V trimming: 0 bases; J trimming: 4 bases; junction bases outside the gene matches: 8. Germline V gene data show CDR1 as DFQATT and CDR2 as SNEGSKA (reference sequence). This CDR3 contains 15 residues. CDR3 protein: CSAREPFDRAYGYTF. CDR3 nucleotides: TGCAGTGCTAGAGAACCCTTCGACAGGGCCTATGGCTACACCTTC.

This clone showed up just a few times. The chain links TRBV2 to TRBJ1-6; D perhaps matches TRBD1 (5 bases). CDR1 is SNHLY and CDR2 is FYNNEI in the germline V gene. The V gene lost 8 bases and the J gene lost 6 bases, with 11 bases spanning the gap. The CDR3 is 13 residues long. CDR3 sequence reads: CASDRGGNSPLHF. The CDR3 coding sequence is TGTGCCAGCGACCGGGGCGGTAATTCACCCCTCCACTTT. Filled out from reference TRBV2 and TRBJ1-6, the complete variable domain reads EPEVTQTPSHQVTQMGQEVILRCVPISNHLYFYWYRQILGQKVEFLVSFYNNEISEKSEIFDDQFSVERPDGSNFTLKIRSTKLEDSAMYFCASDRGGNSPLHFGNGTRLTVT.

By its share, this clone is medium-sized. Other nucleotide sequences in the sample specify the same CDR3. The V call is TRBV6-1, the J call TRBJ1-2; no clear D gene. CDR1 is MNHNS and CDR2 is SASEGT in the germline V gene. V was cut by 5 bases and J by 8 bases, with 15 bases left in between. This CDR3 spans 13 amino acids. The CDR3 coding sequence is TGTGCCAGCAGTAAGATCCCATTCGGGGGCTACACCTTC. Encoded protein: CASSKIPFGGYTF.

This clone has a count of ten or more. V usage is TRBV30 and J usage is TRBJ2-7; TRBD2 aligns across 10 bases. In germline, CDR1 is GTSNPN, CDR2 SVGIG (reference sequence). The CDR3 runs to 13 residues. The V and J ends lost 8 bases and 4 bases, in that order; junction bases with no gene match: 8. CDR3 sequence reads: CAGKREGLYEQYF. CDR3 DNA sequence: TGTGCCGGGAAGCGGGAGGGCCTTTACGAGCAGTACTTC.

As regards this clone: Its ends do not fully match the called genes, so a read error is possible. J is TRBJ2-1 and V is TRBV7-6; 9 nucleotides agree with TRBD2. CDR1 and CDR2 from the germline V gene are SGHVS and FNYEAQ. The CDR3 loop spans 16 amino acids. CDR3 in amino acids: CASSLRAPSGTDEQFF. CDR3 nucleotide sequence: TGTGCTAGCAGCTTAAGGGCTCCTAGCGGGACCGATGAGCAGTTCTTC. The full variable domain, rest sourced from reference TRBV7-6 and TRBJ2-1, is GAGVSQSPRYKVTKRGQDVALRCDPISGHVSLYWYRQALGQGPEFLTYFNYEAQQDKSGLPNDRFSAERPEGSISTLTIQRTEQRDSAMYRCASSLRAPSGTDEQFFGPGTRLTVL.

This clone was found many times. The CDR3 region is CASSSPWGGSSYNEQFF. The CDR3 nucleotides are TGTGCCAGCAGCTCGCCTTGGGGCGGTAGCTCCTACAATGAGCAGTTCTTC. The chain is built from TRBV7-2 and TRBJ2-1; tentative D call: TRBD1 (5 bases). CDR3 size: 17 residues. Trimming left V 4 bases short and J 0 bases short, with 16 bases between. Germline V gene data show CDR1 as SGHTA and CDR2 as FQGNSA.

This clone was detected a few times. A read error is possible here, since a much larger clone lies one base away. Other DNA sequences in this specimen translate into the identical CDR3. The genes are TRBV30 and TRBJ1-3; TRBD1 might be the D (6 bases). Germline assignment: CDR1 GTSNPN and CDR2 SVGIG (reference sequence). The CDR3 is made up of 16 amino acids. The CDR3 DNA sequence: TGTGCCTGGAGTGGAGGGGGGGTTATCTCTGGGAACACCATATATTTT. Its protein is CAWSGGGVISGNTIYF.

This clone was seen ten or more times. The rearrangement joins TRBV19 to TRBJ2-7; 13 nucleotides line up with TRBD2. Looked up from germline, CDR1 is LNHDA and CDR2 is SQIVND (reference sequence). This CDR3 region has 15 residues. V gave up 5 bases and J gave up 3 bases; unmatched junction bases: 4. The CDR3 loop is CASSFRTSGSYEQYF. In DNA, the CDR3 is TGTGCCAGTAGTTTCCGGACTAGCGGGAGCTACGAGCAGTACTTC.

The chain employs TRBV4-1 and TRBJ1-1; D is uncertain. V was clipped by 8 bases and J by 2 bases, with 15 bases between them. The CDR3 is 14 residues long. Germline loops: CDR1 MGHRA, CDR2 YSYEKL. The CDR3 sequence is CASRLEGSNTEAFF. CDR3 sequence (DNA): TGCGCCAGCCGTTTGGAGGGATCTAACACTGAAGCTTTCTTT.

This clone occurred a few times. The rearrangement links TRBV20-1 to TRBJ2-1; D might be TRBD1 or TRBD2, each matching 5 bases. CDR3 size: 17 residues. The V gene lost 0 bases and the J gene lost 6 bases, with 21 bases spanning the gap. Per the germline V gene, CDR1 is DFQATT and CDR2 is SNEGSKA (reference sequence). CDR3 sequence: CSARDFQTDTRGNEQFF. For the CDR3, the DNA is TGCAGTGCTAGAGATTTTCAAACAGACACGAGGGGCAATGAGCAGTTCTTC.

The rearrangement uses TRBV5-1 and TRBJ1-2, with TRBD1 identical over 7 bases. In germline, CDR1 is SGHRS, CDR2 YFSETQ. V lost 5 bases and J lost 2; bases outside the gene matches: 9. There are 15 residues in the CDR3. CDR3 DNA: TGCGCCAGCAGTTCTACGCCGGGACAGAACTATGGCTACACCTTC. It encodes CASSSTPGQNYGYTF.

This sequence joins TRBV4-1 and TRBJ1-1, with D unclear. Trimming left V 4 bases short and J 1 base short, with 10 bases between. Germline V gene sequence: CDR1 MGHRA, CDR2 YSYEKL. The CDR3 loop spans 14 amino acids. In DNA form, the CDR3 reads TGCGCCAGCAGCCCAGGACGGGGGAACACTGAAGCTTTCTTT. This sequence encodes CASSPGRGNTEAFF.

This clone was seen ten or more times. The J gene is TRBJ1-6, the V gene TRBV7-6; D not resolved. Trimming shortened V by 0 bases and J by 5 bases, and 5 bases separated the two germline ends. CDR1 is SGHVS and CDR2 is FNYEAQ in the germline V gene. The CDR3 loop spans 14 amino acids. CDR3 bases: TGTGCCAGCAGCTTAGCGCTGGATAATTCACCCCTCCACTTT. This gives the protein CASSLALDNSPLHF.

The rearrangement links TRBV4-1 to TRBJ1-4; TRBD1 is a possible D gene (5 bases). CDR1 is MGHRA, CDR2 YSYEKL, per germline. The CDR3 is 16 residues long. Deletions cut 0 bases from V and 8 bases from J, with 16 bases between. The CDR3 reads CASSQDPKGRGEKLFF. CDR3 coding DNA: TGCGCCAGCAGCCAAGATCCTAAAGGGCGGGGCGAAAAACTGTTTTTT.

This clone was detected ten times or more. The rearrangement links TRBV18 to TRBJ2-7; TRBD2 matches 12 bases. The ends lost 2 bases at V and 4 bases at J; junction bases unmatched: 3. This CDR3 has 15 residues. CDR1 and CDR2 (germline): KGHSH, LQKENI. CDR3 residues: CASSPLTSGRYEQYF. Here the CDR3 DNA reads TGTGCCAGCTCACCATTAACTAGCGGGAGGTACGAGCAGTACTTC.

At least ten counts were recorded for this clone. A single base separates this from a much larger clone, so it may be a read error. The gene calls are TRBV27 and TRBJ1-6; D is perhaps TRBD1 (5 bases). V lost 4 bases to trimming and J lost 9 bases, with 13 bases between them. The CDR3 sequence is 14 residues long. Germline-derived CDR1 and CDR2 are MNHEY and SMNVEV (reference sequence). Written as DNA, the CDR3 is TGTGCCAGCAGTTCGACAGAGTGGGGTTCACCCCTCCACTTT. Residues: CASSSTEWGSPLHF.

This clone was found many times. The chain couples TRBV19 to TRBJ2-5; 10 nucleotides line up with TRBD1. Germline values: CDR1 LNHDA, CDR2 SQIVND (reference sequence). This CDR3 has 15 residues. The J segment lost 5 bases and the V segment lost 8 bases, leaving 11 bases of the junction unmatched. For the CDR3, the DNA is TGTGCCAGTTCACCAGACAGGGGGCTCGGGGAGACCCAGTACTTC. It yields the protein CASSPDRGLGETQYF.